The sequence of this T cell receptor (beta chain) was determined in a study of early T cells in non-severe SARS-CoV-2 infection. The sample holds a few counts of this clonotype. This CDR3 has 18 amino acids. TCRdb fed the 5' RACE reads into MiXCR, producing one record per CDR3 protein. The table has 100,000 to 130,000 distinct CDR3 sequences, around 10% seen once. The V and J genes are TRBV21-1 and TRBJ2-3; the listed D gene, TRBD2, was not tested against the DNA. TRBV21-1 is labeled a pseudogene. The sequencing sample was made of whole blood. The receptor was derived from an adult who was a healthcare worker with PCR-confirmed SARS-CoV-2 infection or an uninfected control (not recorded which). The CDR3 spells CASSKASREEPLGDTQYF. In DNA form, the CDR3 reads TGTGCCAGCAGCAAAGCCAGCCGGGAGGAGCCACTGGGAGATACGCAGTATTTT.